Following are 5 T cell receptor beta chains from one sample sequenced in a study of blood T cell repertoires in COVID-19. Only in-frame clones appear in the TCRdb table, and some are missing; sequencing was by immunoSEQ multiplex PCR. The sample lists approximately 230,000 clones, 80% to 90% occurring once. Sample: PBMCs or T cells enriched from blood (not recorded which). These receptors originate from a woman in her fifties or sixties with acute COVID-19.

V gene TRBV27 combines with J gene TRBJ1-6; D might be TRBD1 (6 bases). This CDR3 spans 15 amino acids. In germline, CDR1 is MNHEY, CDR2 SMNVEV (reference sequence). Between the trimmed V and J ends, which lost 1 base and 6 bases, there was a span of 10 bases. CDR3 loop: CASSLFWTVNSPLHF. CDR3 nucleotide sequence: TGTGCCAGCAGTTTATTTTGGACAGTTAATTCACCCCTCCACTTT.

This sequence joins TRBV10-3 and TRBJ1-1, with 7 bases identical to TRBD1. The CDR3 is 14 residues long. J lost 2 bases, V lost 4 bases, and 4 bases had no gene match. Germline loops: CDR1 ENHRY, CDR2 SYGVKD. The CDR3 protein is CAISARDSNTEAFF. For the CDR3, the DNA is TGTGCCATCAGTGCTCGGGACAGCAACACTGAAGCTTTCTTT.

This chain joins TRBV30 and TRBJ2-2, with a weak D call TRBD2 (6 bases). V lost 2 bases and J lost 6, with 16 bases in between. The CDR3 covers 15 residues. Looked up from germline, CDR1 is GTSNPN and CDR2 is SVGIG (reference sequence). The CDR3 DNA follows: TGTGCCTGGAGTAGGGTAGCGGTGCAGGCCGGGGAGCTGTTTTTT. Amino acid sequence: CAWSRVAVQAGELFF.

J is TRBJ1-2 and V is TRBV20-1; D not certain. The V gene's germline CDR1 is DFQATT and CDR2 SNEGSKA (reference sequence). V was pared by 3 bases and J by 7 bases, with 9 bases between. CDR3 length: 11 residues. The CDR3 reads CSASFSGGYTF. Here the CDR3 DNA reads TGCAGTGCTAGTTTTAGCGGTGGCTACACCTTC.

The gene calls are TRBV10-3 and TRBJ1-5, with D unclear. This CDR3 has 14 amino acids. Trimming pared 3 bases from V and 4 bases from J, leaving 10 bases between. CDR1 and CDR2 from the germline V gene are ENHRY and SYGVKD. The CDR3 spells CAISDSPRNQPQHF. Written as DNA, the CDR3 is TGTGCCATCAGTGACTCACCCAGGAATCAGCCCCAGCATTTT.